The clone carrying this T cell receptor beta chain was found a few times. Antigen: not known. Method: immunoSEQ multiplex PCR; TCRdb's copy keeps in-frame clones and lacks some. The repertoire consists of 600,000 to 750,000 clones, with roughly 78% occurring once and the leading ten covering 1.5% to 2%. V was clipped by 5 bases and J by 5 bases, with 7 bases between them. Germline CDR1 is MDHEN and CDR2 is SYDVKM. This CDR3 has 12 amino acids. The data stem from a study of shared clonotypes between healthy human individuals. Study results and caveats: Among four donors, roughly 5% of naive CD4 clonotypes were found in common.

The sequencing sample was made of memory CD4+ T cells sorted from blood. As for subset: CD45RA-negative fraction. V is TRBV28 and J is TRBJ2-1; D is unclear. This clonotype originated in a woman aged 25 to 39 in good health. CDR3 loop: CASSARNNEQFF. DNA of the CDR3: TGTGCCAGCAGTGCCCGAAACAATGAGCAGTTCTTC.